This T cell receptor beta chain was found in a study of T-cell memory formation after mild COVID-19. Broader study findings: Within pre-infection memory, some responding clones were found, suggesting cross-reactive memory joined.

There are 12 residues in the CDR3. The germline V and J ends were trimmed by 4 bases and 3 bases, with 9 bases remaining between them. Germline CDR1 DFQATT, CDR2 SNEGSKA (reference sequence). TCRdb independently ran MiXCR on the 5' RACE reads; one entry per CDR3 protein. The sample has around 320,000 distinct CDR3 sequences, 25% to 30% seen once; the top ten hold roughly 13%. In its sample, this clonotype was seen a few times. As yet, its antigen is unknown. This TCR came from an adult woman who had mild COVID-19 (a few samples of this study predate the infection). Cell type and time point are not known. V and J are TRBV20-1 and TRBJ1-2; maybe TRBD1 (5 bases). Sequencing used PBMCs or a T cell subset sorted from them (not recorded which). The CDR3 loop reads CSATGDDYGYTF. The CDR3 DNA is TGCAGTGCTACGGGGGACGACTATGGCTACACCTTC.